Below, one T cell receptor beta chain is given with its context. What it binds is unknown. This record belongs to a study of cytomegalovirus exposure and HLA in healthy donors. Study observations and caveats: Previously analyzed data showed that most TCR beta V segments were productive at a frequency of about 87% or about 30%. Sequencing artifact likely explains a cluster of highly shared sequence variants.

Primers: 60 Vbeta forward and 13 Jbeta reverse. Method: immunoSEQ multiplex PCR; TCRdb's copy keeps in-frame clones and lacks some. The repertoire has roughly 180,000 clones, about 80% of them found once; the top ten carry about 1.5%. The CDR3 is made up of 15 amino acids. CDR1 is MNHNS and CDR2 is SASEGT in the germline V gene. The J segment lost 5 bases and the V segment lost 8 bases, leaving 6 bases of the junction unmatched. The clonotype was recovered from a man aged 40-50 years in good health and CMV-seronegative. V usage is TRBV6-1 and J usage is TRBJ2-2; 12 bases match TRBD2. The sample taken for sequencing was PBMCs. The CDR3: CASAVLAGGTGELFF. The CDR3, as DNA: TGTGCCAGCGCCGTACTAGCGGGAGGAACCGGGGAGCTGTTTTTT.